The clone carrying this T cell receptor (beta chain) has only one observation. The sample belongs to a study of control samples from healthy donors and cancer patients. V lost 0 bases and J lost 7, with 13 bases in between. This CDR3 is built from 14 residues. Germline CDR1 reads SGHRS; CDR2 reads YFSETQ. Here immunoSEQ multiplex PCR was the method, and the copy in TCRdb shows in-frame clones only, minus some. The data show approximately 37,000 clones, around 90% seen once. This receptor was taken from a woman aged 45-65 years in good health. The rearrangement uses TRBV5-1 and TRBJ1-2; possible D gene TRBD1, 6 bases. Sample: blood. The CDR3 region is CASSLGGQLRGYTF. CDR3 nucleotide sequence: TGCGCCAGCAGCTTGGGAGGACAGCTTCGTGGCTACACCTTC.